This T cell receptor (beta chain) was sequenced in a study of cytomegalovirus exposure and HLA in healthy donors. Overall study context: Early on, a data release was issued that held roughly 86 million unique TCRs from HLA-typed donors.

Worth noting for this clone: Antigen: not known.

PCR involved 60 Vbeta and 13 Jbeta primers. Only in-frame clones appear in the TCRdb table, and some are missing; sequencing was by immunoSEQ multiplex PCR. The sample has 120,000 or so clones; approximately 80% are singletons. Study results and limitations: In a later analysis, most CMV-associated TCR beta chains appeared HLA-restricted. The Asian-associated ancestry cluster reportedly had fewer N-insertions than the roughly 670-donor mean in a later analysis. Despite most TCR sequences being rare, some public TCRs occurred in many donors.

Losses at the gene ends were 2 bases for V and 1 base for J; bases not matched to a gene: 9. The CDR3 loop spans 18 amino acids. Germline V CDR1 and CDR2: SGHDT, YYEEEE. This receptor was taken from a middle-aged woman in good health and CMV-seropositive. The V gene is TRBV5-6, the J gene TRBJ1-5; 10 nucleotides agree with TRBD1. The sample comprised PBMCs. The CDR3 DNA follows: TGTGCCAGCAGCTTCCTCGGACAGGGGGAAGGCAGCAATCAGCCCCAGCATTTT. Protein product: CASSFLGQGEGSNQPQHF.